This TCR beta chain is from a study of regulatory T cells in long-lasting Graves disease. Study observations and caveats: Persistent disease preferred TRBV28, TRBJ1-2 and TRBJ2-5. For persistent Graves' patients, TCR diversity was lower than for newly diagnosed ones.

This clonotype was seen repeatedly, ten times or more. Its antigen is still unknown. Arm-PCR of CDR3 regions and iRepertoire HTBI primers were the basis on which TCR beta libraries were built. In the original processing: The identification of about 68 TRBV and some 15 TRBJ segments was made across samples. MiXCR, applied by TCRdb to the multiplex PCR reads, yields one record per CDR3 protein. These V and J calls rely on TCRdb rather than the paper's analysis. The sample has fewer than 350,000 distinct CDR3 sequences; 18% are singletons. The CDR3 runs 13 residues. CDR1 is SNHLY, CDR2 FYNNEI, per germline. The germline V and J ends were trimmed by 7 bases and 0 bases, with 4 bases remaining between them. The time point denotes: newly diagnosed GD, antithyroid drugs for less than 3 months. PBMC RNA was the source of the TCR library.

The clonotype originates from a female donor with Graves disease. The sequences come from peripheral blood mononuclear cells (PBMCs), collected at new diagnosis, from a patient treated with antithyroid drugs. This chain joins TRBV2 and TRBJ2-6; D call uncertain. CDR3 DNA sequence: TGTGCCAGCACCCGCTCTGGGGCCAACGTCCTGACTTTC. Translation: CASTRSGANVLTF.